This TCR beta chain came from a study of T cell changes during pregnancy in multiple sclerosis (dated by TCRdb to 2018 to 2020). Background on the whole study: Changes in the T cell repertoire over the course of pregnancy were examined in this study in women with multiple sclerosis.

The CDR3 runs 15 amino acids, cysteine and phenylalanine included. The kept DNA is CDR3 alone, 45 bases in frame from the first base. Clipping removes 1 base from V and 2 bases from J, with 2 as the unmatched junction base count. Via the germline V gene, CDR1 is MGHRA and CDR2 YSYEKL. Library preparation was by the immunoSEQ multiplex PCR assay. TCRdb provides this immuneACCESS table in a form limited to in-frame rearrangements. Some clones are lacking; in checked studies, under half of them reflect an unresolved V gene, and why the rest are absent is not known. For this sample there are tens of thousands of clones; around 90% appear just once. The ten largest make up roughly 1.5% of the sample. In the case of this clone: Its antigen specificity is not known. The input lacks base qualities; no much larger clone sits a single base away.

The source material was peripheral blood, sampled in the third trimester of pregnancy. The chain is encoded by TRBV4-1 joined to TRBJ1-3, and TRBD1 aligns with 7 junction nucleotides. The TCR sequence derives from a female donor with multiple sclerosis, enrolled in a pregnancy study. The nucleotide sequence reads as follows: TGCGCCAGCAGCCAAGCCGACAGGGCTGGAAACACCATATATTTT. This sequence encodes CASSQADRAGNTIYF.